The clone carrying this T cell receptor (beta chain) was counted many times. Its antigen is not identified. Germline is not matched at one junction end, which may reflect a read error. Time point specified: sample taken at primary tumor resection. Whole RNA was taken from tumor, nontumor lung or frozen PBMC; it was then sequenced unsorted. The sample is drawn from a study of spatial heterogeneity in lung cancer. Turning to the study itself: As counted in raw reads, each unique TCR and UMI combination appeared more than ten times on average. Study-wide findings and caveats: Expanded alpha and beta TCR counts within tumors tracked tumor mutation counts. Ubiquitous expanded TCR counts tracked ubiquitous nonsynonymous mutations, and regional counts tracked regional ones.

Each molecule of TCR cDNA was tagged with one unique molecular identifier. MiXCR, applied by TCRdb to the 5' RACE reads, yields one record per CDR3 protein. The sample holds 10,000 to 12,000 distinct CDR3 sequences, 10% to 15% seen once. Germline lookup yields CDR1 SEHNR and CDR2 FQNEAQ (reference sequence). The CDR3 covers 14 residues. V and J are TRBV7-9 and TRBJ2-3; 10 bases map to TRBD2. The sample consisted of lung tumor tissue, taken at surgery. This sequence was found in a female donor with early-stage non-small cell lung cancer. Here the CDR3 DNA reads TGTGCCAGCAGCTTAGGAGCTAGCGGGGGAGATACGCATTTT. Translated, it gives CASSLGASGGDTHF.